This T cell receptor (beta chain) was recovered during a study of control samples from healthy donors and cancer patients. The germline CDR1 and CDR2 sequences are MNHEY and SMNVEV (reference sequence). The CDR3 spans 13 residues. The V and J ends lost 4 bases and 5 bases respectively, with 11 bases between them. TCRdb keeps only in-frame clones here, not all; method: immunoSEQ multiplex PCR. The top ten clones hold 8.5% of a sample with under 200,000 clones, about 94% of them seen once. The chain uses TRBV27 and TRBJ1-1, with D tentatively TRBD1 (5 bases). Sequenced material: blood. This clonotype was obtained from a woman in her thirties or forties in good health. DNA for the CDR3: TGTGCCAGCAGTTGGGGGAGACGAACTGAAGCTTTCTTT. It codes for CASSWGRRTEAFF.